Described below is a single T cell receptor beta chain sequence and its context. This sample is drawn from a study of blood T cell repertoires in COVID-19. Study details: COVID-19 samples, acute and convalescent, were from the United States, Italy and Spain. The cDNA or gDNA used as material had been derived from T cells, B-cell-depleted T cells, or PBMCs.

CDR3 length: 15 residues. The germline V gene has CDR1 SGDLS and CDR2 YYNGEE. Trimming took off 4 bases at V and 6 bases at J, with 18 bases between the two ends. In the authors' workflow: Nucleated cell number was recorded as an estimate derived from reference gene primer amplification. TCRdb's copy holds only in-frame clones and misses some; the assay was immunoSEQ multiplex PCR. V and J calls plus clone size are reproduced from that table; the DNA served to infer D and trimming. The sample holds around 77,000 clones, more than 75% seen once. The rearrangement joins TRBV9 to TRBJ2-3; the D gene is possibly TRBD2 (6 bases). This TCR was sampled from a woman older than 75 with active or convalescent COVID-19. The sample comprised peripheral blood. CDR3 DNA: TGTGCCAGCAGCCCCAATTCAGCGGGCCCGGATACGCAGTATTTT. Amino acid sequence: CASSPNSAGPDTQYF.